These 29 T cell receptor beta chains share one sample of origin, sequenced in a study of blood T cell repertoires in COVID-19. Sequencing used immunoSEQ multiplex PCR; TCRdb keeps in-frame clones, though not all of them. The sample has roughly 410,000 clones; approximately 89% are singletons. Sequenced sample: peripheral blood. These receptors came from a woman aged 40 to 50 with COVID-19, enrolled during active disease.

The CDR3 reads CASSPGQISNQPQHF. The CDR3 DNA reads TGTGCCAGCAGTCCCGGACAAATTAGCAATCAGCCCCAGCATTTT. The V and J genes are TRBV6-6 and TRBJ1-5; D is perhaps TRBD1 (5 bases). V was trimmed by 5 bases and J by 0 bases, leaving 11 bases between them. The CDR3 totals 15 residues. CDR1 and CDR2 from the germline V gene are MNHNY and SVGAGI (reference sequence).

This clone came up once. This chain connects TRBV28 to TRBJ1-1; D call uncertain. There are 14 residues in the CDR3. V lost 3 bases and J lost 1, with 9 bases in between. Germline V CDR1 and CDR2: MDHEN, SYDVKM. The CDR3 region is CASSFITRNTEAFF. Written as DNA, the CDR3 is TGTGCCAGCAGTTTCATCACACGGAACACTGAAGCTTTCTTT. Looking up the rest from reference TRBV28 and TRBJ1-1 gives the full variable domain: DVKVTQSSRYLVKRTGEKVFLECVQDMDHENMFWYRQDPGLGLRLIYFSYDVKMKEKGDIPEGYSVSREKKERFSLILESASTNQTSMYLCASSFITRNTEAFFGQGTRLTVV.

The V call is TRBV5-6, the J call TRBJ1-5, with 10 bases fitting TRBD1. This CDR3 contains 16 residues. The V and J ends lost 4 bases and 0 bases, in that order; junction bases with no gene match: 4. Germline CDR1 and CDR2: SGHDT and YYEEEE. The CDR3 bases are TGTGCCAGCAGCCGGGACAGGGGCGATAGCAATCAGCCCCAGCATTTT. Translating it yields CASSRDRGDSNQPQHF.

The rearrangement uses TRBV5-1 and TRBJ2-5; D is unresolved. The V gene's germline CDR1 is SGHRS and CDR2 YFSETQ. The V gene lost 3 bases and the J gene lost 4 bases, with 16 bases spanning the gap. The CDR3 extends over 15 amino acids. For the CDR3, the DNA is TGCGCCAGCAGCTCCGGTATTTCGGTGGTAGAGACCCAGTACTTC. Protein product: CASSSGISVVETQYF.

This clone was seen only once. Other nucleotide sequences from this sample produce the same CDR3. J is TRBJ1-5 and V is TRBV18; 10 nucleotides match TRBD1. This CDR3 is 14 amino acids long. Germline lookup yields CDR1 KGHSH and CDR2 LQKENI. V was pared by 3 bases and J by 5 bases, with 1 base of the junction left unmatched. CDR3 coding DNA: TGTGCCAGCTCACCTGGGACAGGGGATCAGCCCCAGCATTTT. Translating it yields CASSPGTGDQPQHF.

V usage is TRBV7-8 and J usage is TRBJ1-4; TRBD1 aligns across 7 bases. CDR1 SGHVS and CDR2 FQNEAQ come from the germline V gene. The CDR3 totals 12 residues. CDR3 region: CAGGQYNEKLFF. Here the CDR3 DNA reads TGTGCGGGGGGACAGTACAATGAAAAACTGTTTTTT.

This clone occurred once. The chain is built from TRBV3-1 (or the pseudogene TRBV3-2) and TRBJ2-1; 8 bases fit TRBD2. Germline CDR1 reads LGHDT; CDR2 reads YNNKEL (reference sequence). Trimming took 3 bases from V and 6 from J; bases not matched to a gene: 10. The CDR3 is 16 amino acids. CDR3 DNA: TGTGCCAGCAGCCACAACCTCGGGAGGGAATCCAATGAGCAGTTCTTC. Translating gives CASSHNLGRESNEQFF.

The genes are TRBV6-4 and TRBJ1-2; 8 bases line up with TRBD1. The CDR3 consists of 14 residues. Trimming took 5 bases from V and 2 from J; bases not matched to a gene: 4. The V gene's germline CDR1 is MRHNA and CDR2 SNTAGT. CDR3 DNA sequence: TGTGCCAGCAGTCCGGACAGGGCGAACTATGGCTACACCTTC. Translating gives CASSPDRANYGYTF.

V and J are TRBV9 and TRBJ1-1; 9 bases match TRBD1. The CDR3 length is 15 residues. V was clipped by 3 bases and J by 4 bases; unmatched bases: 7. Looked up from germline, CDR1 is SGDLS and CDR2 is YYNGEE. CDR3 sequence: CASSAQQGAVTEAFF. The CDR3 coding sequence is TGTGCCAGCAGCGCCCAACAGGGGGCGGTCACTGAAGCTTTCTTT.

DNA of the CDR3: TGCGCCAGCAGCAGAGGGGACAGAGCCCCGGTGGACTATGGCTACACCTTC. Translation gives CASSRGDRAPVDYGYTF. The rearrangement joins TRBV5-1 to TRBJ1-2, with TRBD1 matching 7 bases. Germline trimming cut 4 bases from V and 3 bases from J; bases unmatched to any gene: 15. The CDR3 has 17 residues. Germline CDR1 SGHRS, CDR2 YFSETQ.

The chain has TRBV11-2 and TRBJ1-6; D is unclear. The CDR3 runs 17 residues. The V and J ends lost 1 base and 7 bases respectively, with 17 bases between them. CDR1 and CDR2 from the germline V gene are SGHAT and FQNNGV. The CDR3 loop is CASSLVGPGERNSPLHF. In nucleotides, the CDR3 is TGTGCCAGCAGCTTAGTGGGCCCCGGGGAGAGGAATTCACCCCTCCACTTT.

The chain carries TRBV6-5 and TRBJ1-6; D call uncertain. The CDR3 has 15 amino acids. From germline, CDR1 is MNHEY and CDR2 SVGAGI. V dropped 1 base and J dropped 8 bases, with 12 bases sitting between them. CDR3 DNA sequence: TGTGCCAGCAGTTACTTCAGTGGCGGGGATTCACCCCTCCACTTT. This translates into CASSYFSGGDSPLHF.

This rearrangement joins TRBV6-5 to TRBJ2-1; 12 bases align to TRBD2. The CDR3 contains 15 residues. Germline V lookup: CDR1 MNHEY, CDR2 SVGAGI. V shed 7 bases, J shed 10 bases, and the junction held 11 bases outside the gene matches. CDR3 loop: CASTKGLLAGGEQFF. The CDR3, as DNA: TGTGCCAGCACCAAGGGGCTACTAGCGGGAGGCGAGCAGTTCTTC.

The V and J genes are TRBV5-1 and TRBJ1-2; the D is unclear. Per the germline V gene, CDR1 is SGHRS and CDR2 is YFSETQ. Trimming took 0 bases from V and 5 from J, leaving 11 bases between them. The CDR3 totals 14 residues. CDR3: CASSLAADNYGYTF. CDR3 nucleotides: TGCGCCAGCAGCTTGGCGGCGGATAATTATGGCTACACCTTC.

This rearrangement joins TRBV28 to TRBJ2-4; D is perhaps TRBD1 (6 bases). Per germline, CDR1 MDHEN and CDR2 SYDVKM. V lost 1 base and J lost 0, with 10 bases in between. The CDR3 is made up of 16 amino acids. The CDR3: CASSLLAGVAKNIQYF. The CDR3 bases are TGTGCCAGCAGTTTATTGGCAGGGGTAGCCAAAAACATTCAGTACTTC.

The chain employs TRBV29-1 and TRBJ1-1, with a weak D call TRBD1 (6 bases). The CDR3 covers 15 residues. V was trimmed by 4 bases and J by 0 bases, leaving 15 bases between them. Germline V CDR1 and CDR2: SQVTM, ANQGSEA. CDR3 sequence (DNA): TGCAGCGTTGCAAGGGGGGGGATAGTGAACACTGAAGCTTTCTTT. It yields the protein CSVARGGIVNTEAFF.

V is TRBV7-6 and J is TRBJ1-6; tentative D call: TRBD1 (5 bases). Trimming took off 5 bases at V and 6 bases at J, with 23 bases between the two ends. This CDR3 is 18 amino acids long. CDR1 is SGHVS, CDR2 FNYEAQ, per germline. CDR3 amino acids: CASSANSRGLTVNSPLHF. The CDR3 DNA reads TGTGCCAGCAGCGCAAATAGCCGTGGGTTGACAGTTAATTCACCCCTCCACTTT.

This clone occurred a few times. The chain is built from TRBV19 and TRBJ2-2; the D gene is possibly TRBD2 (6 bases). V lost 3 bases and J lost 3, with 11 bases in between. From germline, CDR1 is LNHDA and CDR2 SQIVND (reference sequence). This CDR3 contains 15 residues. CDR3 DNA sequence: TGTGCCAGTAGTATGGGGACTCTCCACACCGGGGAGCTGTTTTTT. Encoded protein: CASSMGTLHTGELFF.

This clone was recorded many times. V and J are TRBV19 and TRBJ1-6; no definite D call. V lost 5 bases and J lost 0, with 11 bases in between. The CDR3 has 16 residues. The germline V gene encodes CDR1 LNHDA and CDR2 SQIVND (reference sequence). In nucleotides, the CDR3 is TGTGCCAGTAGTGCCACAGAAAGCTCCTATAATTCACCCCTCCACTTT. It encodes CASSATESSYNSPLHF. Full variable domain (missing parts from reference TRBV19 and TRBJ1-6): DGGITQSPKYLFRKEGQNVTLSCEQNLNHDAMYWYRQDPGQGLRLIYYSQIVNDFQKGDIAEGYSVSREKKESFPLTVTSAQKNPTAFYLCASSATESSYNSPLHFGNGTRLTVT.

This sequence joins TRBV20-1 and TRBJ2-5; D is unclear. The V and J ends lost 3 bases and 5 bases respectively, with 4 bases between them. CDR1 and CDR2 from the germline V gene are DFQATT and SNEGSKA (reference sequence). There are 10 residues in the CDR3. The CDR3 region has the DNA TGCAGTGCTAGCCAGGAGACCCAGTACTTC. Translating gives CSASQETQYF.

The CDR3 here is CASSYEPVLYGYTF. DNA of the CDR3: TGTGCCAGCAGCTACGAACCGGTTTTATATGGCTACACCTTC. This sequence joins TRBV7-2 and TRBJ1-2, with D uncertain. The germline V gene has CDR1 SGHTA and CDR2 FQGNSA. This CDR3 is built from 14 residues. With 4 bases removed from V and 5 bases from J, the gap between germline ends came to 14 bases. The entire variable domain, with the rest obtained from reference TRBV7-2 and TRBJ1-2, is as follows: GAGVSQSPSNKVTEKGKDVELRCDPISGHTALYWYRQSLGQGLEFLIYFQGNSAPDKSGLPSDRFSAERTGGSVSTLTIQRTQQEDSAVYLCASSYEPVLYGYTFGSGTRLTVV.

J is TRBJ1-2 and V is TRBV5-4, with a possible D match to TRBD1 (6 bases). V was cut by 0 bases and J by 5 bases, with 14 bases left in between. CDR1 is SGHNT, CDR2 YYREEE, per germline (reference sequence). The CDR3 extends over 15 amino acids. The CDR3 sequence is CASSLALQGSYGYTF. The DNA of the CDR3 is TGTGCCAGCAGCTTGGCCCTACAGGGAAGTTATGGCTACACCTTC.

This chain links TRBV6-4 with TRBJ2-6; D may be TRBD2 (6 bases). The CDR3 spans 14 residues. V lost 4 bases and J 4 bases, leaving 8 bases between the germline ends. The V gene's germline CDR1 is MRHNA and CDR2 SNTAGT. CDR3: CASSAGVGANVLTF. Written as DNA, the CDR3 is TGTGCCAGCAGTGCGGGGGTCGGGGCCAACGTCCTGACTTTC.

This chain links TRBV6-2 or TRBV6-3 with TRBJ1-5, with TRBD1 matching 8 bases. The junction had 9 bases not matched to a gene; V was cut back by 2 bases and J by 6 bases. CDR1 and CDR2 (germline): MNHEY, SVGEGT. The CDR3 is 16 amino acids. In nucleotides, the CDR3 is TGTGCCAGCAGTTACATATGGGACAGGAGGATTCAGCCCCAGCATTTT. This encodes CASSYIWDRRIQPQHF.

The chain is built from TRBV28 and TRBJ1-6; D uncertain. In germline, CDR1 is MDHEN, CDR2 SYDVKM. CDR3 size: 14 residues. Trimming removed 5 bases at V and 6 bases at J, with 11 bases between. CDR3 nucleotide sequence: TGTGCCAGCAGTGCCGGGATCCCTAATTCACCCCTCCACTTT. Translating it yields CASSAGIPNSPLHF.

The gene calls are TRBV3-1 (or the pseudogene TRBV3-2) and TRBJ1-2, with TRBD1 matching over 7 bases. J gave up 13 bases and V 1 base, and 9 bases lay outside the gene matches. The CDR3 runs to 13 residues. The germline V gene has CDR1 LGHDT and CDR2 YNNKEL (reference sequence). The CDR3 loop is CASSQARQGGITF. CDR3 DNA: TGTGCCAGCAGCCAAGCCAGACAGGGTGGAATCACCTTC.

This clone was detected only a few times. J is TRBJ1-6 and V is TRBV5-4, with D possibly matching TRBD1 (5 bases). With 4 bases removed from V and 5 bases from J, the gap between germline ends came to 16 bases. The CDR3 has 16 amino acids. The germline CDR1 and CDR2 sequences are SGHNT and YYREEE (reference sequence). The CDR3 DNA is TGTGCCAGCAGCCTCCCGGGGGGAGGGGATAATTCACCCCTCCACTTT. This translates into CASSLPGGGDNSPLHF.

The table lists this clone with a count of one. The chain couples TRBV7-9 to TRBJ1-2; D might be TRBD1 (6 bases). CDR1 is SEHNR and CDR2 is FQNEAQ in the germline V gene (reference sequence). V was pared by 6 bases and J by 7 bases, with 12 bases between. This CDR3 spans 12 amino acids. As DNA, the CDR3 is TGTGCCAGCAGGTTTACAGGGTCTGGCTACACCTTC. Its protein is CASRFTGSGYTF. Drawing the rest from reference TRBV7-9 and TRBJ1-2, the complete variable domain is DTGVSQNPRHKITKRGQNVTFRCDPISEHNRLYWYRQTLGQGPEFLTYFQNEAQLEKSRLLSDRFSAERPKGSFSTLEIQRTEQGDSAMYLCASRFTGSGYTFGSGTRLTVV.

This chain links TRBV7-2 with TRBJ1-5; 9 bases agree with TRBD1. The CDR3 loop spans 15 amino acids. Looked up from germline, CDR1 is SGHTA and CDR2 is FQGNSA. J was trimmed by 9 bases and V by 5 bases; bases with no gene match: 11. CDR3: CASSDEGQGFWPQHF. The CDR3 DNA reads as TGTGCCAGCAGCGACGAGGGACAGGGATTCTGGCCCCAGCATTTT.